Listed here is a single T cell receptor beta chain. This receptor's antigen is unknown. No clone much larger than this one lies a single base away; base qualities are absent. The data were obtained in a study of cytomegalovirus exposure and HLA in healthy donors (dated by TCRdb to about 2017). A note on the overall study: An earlier analysis of several hundred of the donors reported approximately 260 Gb of sequence data and around 120 million unique TCR beta sequences obtained from around 180 million T cells. An earlier analysis of approximately 630 of the donors applied high-throughput TCR beta sequencing to assess whether each TCR beta V gene segment acted as functional or pseudogenic. Rather than drawing on any new phenotypic data, the later analysis identified candidate immune exposures from TCR beta sequences and the way those sequences occurred across donors. About 330 gigabases of sequencing data and around 88 million unique TCR sequences made up an early release that covered 500 to 650 HLA-typed donors. Four or five DR-DQ haplotypes were handled as single units for association and clustering because linkage in the cohort was strong. Typing coverage varied by locus: roughly 629-640 donors for A, B, C, DRB1 and DQB1; roughly 520 for DQA1; more than 600 for DPA1; 450 to 480 for DPB1. Besides the first cohort of around 670 subjects, a separate validation cohort made up of over 95 different subjects was used. A later analysis re-analyzed previously published TCR beta repertoires from approximately 700 donors and added high-resolution HLA genotyping to study TCR occurrence patterns. On average, about 200,000 unique TCR beta nucleotide sequences were sequenced per donor among roughly 430 genotyped donors of the cohort, with about 17% of those sequences being non-productive. Alongside the repertoire data, information on donor age, sex, ethnicity and CMV serostatus was compiled. Among the roughly 410 genotyped donors, 81% belonged to the genetic ancestry cluster associated with self-reported Caucasian donors. Every repertoire in the discovery cohort had been generated on one and the same sequencing platform. The study was designed to test whether signatures of past pathogen exposure could be identified by cataloging public T cell receptors. To predict cytomegalovirus infection status, the study combined high-throughput TCR immunosequencing, statistical association of individual TCRs with disease status, and machine learning. HLA typing included class I and class II loci at four-digit resolution. The study profiled the T cell repertoires of 666 subjects by immunosequencing and related them to cytomegalovirus serostatus. A later genetic analysis took genome-wide SNP genotypes for 398 of the 666 donors and used that subset as a discovery cohort.

Here is what the overall study found, with its caveats: Because HLA typing was missing for some donors at each locus, association tests included only the typed subset. Three of the identified cytomegalovirus-associated TCR beta chains were confirmed in vitro to be specific for cytomegalovirus antigens. A group of highly shared sequence variants was considered likely to be a technical artifact of the sequencing pipeline. In a later analysis, the rate of TCR association differed among HLA loci, with DRB1 alleles having the most associated TCRs and HLA-C alleles having the fewest. A later genetic analysis reported fewer N-insertions in productive TCRs among donors in an Asian-associated ancestry cluster than the roughly 620-donor mean. The only immune exposure information available for the cohort was CMV serostatus. Compared with equally common non-associated chains, HLA-associated TCR beta chains in a later analysis were more clonally expanded and had lower generation probabilities. An earlier analysis of 450 to 750 of the donors showed that most TCR beta V segments appeared in productive rearrangements either about 90% or about 30% of the time, which broadly matched IMGT annotations. Around 16 rarely observed V segments, including chromosome 9 orphons, were excluded from the earlier analysis of about 500 of the donors because counts were too low. Linkage disequilibrium might explain the correlated functional status among segregating V segments, but an unknown experimental factor could not be excluded. In a later genetic analysis, a missense DCLRE1C variant was associated with V-gene and J-gene trimming of TCR beta chains, and the association was replicated in an independent cohort. The study listed over 150 TCR beta chains as associated with cytomegalovirus. According to a later analysis, most CMV-associated TCR beta chains appeared to be HLA-restricted, and the HLA associations seemed to be driven largely by CMV exposure. While some public TCRs were present in many individuals, most TCR sequences turned up only very rarely across donors. When HLA alleles, especially DR and DQ, strongly co-occurred, attributing TCR associations to individual alleles was difficult. In this cohort, only TCR beta chains were sequenced, and detectable features were limited by the absence of alpha or paired-chain data. A later analysis reported that several top co-occurrence clusters appeared linked to parvovirus B19, influenza, CMV and Epstein-Barr virus. Sequencing depth was assumed to be roughly uniform across donors in the presence/absence analyses, though that assumption may not hold. A later analysis associated 15,000 to 20,000 TCR beta sequences with specific HLA alleles at a false discovery rate of 0.05. A further reported finding was that TCR beta sequences accurately predicted the HLA-A and HLA-B alleles for most subjects in the first cohort. The classifier was reported to diagnose cytomegalovirus status with high specificity and sensitivity in both the original cohort and the validation cohort. The authors suggested that the approach could potentially be extended to other disease states and immunological phenotypes. Some IMGT-functional V segments, including TRBV6-2 and TRBV6-3, could not be distinguished by the 87-base-pair reads and were therefore excluded.

The cohort was made up of 666 healthy bone marrow donors. At the time of sampling, all cohort members were nominally healthy, though unrecorded immune exposures were likely present. The donor tested CMV seropositive, placing the donor among the 290 or so seropositive members of the cohort. Each donor provided a peripheral blood sample, and peripheral blood mononuclear cells were used for TCR beta sequencing. The Qiagen DNeasy Blood Extraction Kit was used to extract genomic DNA from the blood cell samples. Library method: the immunoSEQ multiplex PCR assay. A mixture of 60 forward primers for TCR Vbeta segments and 13 reverse primers for TCR Jbeta segments was used in the multiplex PCR. Amplification of the CDR3 region of rearranged TCR beta genes was performed with a multiplex PCR assay on genomic DNA. The Illumina HiSeq System was used to sequence the amplified TCR beta libraries as 87-base-pair reads. Turning to the authors' computational methods: In a later analysis, approximately 74 million unique TCR beta chains were counted across the 500 to 850 repertoires, and about 9.9 million of these chains were shared by at least two donors. Raw reads were error-corrected and collapsed into unique sequences with a nearest-neighbor algorithm that merged closely related sequences to remove PCR and sequencing errors. Alignment of CDR3 sequences to IMGT reference sequences was used to assign V, D and J gene segments. For a sequence to be retained, a match of at least six nucleotides was required to both a V gene segment and a J gene segment. A rearrangement was called productive if the CDR3 had no stop codons and remained in frame with V and J, and every other rearrangement was called non-productive. CDR3 was defined by IMGT convention, running from the second conserved V-encoded cysteine to the conserved J-encoded phenylalanine. Sequences without an unambiguous match to a single V gene segment were excluded from the earlier analysis of a few hundred of the donors. An earlier analysis of some 500 of the donors classified V segments as functional when productive rearrangements were above 56.7% and as segregating when the standard deviation between donors was above 5%. A statistical classification framework was built for diagnosing cytomegalovirus status from the catalog of TCR beta chain sequences. A later analysis assigned V and J genes by comparing TCR nucleotide sequences with IMGT/GENE-DB human TR gene sequences. A later analysis assigned CDR3 sequences and most-parsimonious VDJ recombination scenarios with the TCRdist pipeline. A later analysis defined each TCR beta chain by its CDR3 amino acid sequence plus V-gene family, and excluded reads lacking a unique V-gene family. As a way to deal with suspected cross-contamination and a sequencing artifact, a later analysis dropped hundreds of nucleotide sequences that were highly shared and had low generation probability. In a later analysis, a clonal expansion index was calculated for each public chain from normalized within-repertoire ranks of inferred template counts. In a later analysis, generation probabilities were computed using a VDJ recombination model fitted to out-of-frame rearrangements, and the results were checked against IGoR. In a later analysis, TCR-TCR, TCR-HLA and TCR-CMV co-occurrence was scored with hypergeometric tests, and a repertoire-size bias correction was applied to TCR pairs. False discovery rates were estimated in a later analysis by permuting HLA or CMV assignments 20 times. In a later analysis, co-occurring TCRs were grouped using DBSCAN, with TCRdist sequence similarity added in when clustering inside HLA-allele-positive subsets. For co-occurrence clustering, repertoires with fewer than 30,000 or more than 120,000 public chains were excluded, along with 4 to 6 repertoires with anomalous nucleotide sharing. TCRdb mirrors the immuneACCESS table, restricted to in-frame sequences. Some clones are absent from its copies; in checked studies, under half trace to an unresolved V gene, and the reason for the others is unknown. V, J and clone size derive from that table, while D and trimming were established from the DNA sequence. The sample yields fewer than 200,000 clones; about four fifths were counted once. Roughly 7.3% of the sample lies in the top ten.

In the germline V gene, CDR1 corresponds to LGHNA and CDR2 to YNFKEQ. The germline V end is reduced by 1 base and the J end by 4 bases; junction bases left unmatched: 13. The CDR3 spans 18 residues, from the cysteine through the phenylalanine. The read is trimmed to its CDR3 DNA, 54 bases read in frame from base 1. The clonotype was recovered from a male donor in good health and CMV-seropositive. The chain links TRBV4-2 with TRBJ2-3, and TRBD1 matches 8 of the central bases. Sequencing used PBMCs. The nucleotide sequence is given as TGTGCCAGCAGCCAAGGTGTTTACGGGACAGGAGCAGCAGATACGCAGTATTTT. It encodes CASSQGVYGTGAADTQYF.